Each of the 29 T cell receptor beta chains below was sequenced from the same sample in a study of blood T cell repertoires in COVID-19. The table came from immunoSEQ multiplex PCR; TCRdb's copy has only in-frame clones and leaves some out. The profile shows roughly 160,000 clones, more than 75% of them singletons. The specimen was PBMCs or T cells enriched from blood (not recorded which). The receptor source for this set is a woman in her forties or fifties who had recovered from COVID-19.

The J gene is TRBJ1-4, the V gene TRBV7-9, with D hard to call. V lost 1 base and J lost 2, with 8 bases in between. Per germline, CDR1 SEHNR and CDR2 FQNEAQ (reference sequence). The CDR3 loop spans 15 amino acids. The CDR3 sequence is CASSLVAVTNEKLFF. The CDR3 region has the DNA TGTGCCAGCAGCTTAGTGGCAGTTACTAATGAAAAACTGTTTTTT.

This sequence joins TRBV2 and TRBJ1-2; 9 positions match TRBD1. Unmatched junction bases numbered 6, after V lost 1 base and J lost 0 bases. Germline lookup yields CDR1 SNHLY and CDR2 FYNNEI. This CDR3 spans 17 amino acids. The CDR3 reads CASSEGLGQGPNYGYTF. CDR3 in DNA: TGTGCCAGCAGTGAAGGGTTGGGACAGGGCCCTAACTATGGCTACACCTTC.

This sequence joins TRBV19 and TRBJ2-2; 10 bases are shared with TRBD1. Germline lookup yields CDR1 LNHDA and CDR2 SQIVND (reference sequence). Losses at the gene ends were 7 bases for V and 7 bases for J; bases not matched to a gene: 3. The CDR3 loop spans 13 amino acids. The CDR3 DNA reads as TGTGCCAGTAAGGACAGGGGGGTCGGGGAGCTGTTTTTT. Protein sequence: CASKDRGVGELFF. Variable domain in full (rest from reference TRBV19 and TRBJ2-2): DGGITQSPKYLFRKEGQNVTLSCEQNLNHDAMYWYRQDPGQGLRLIYYSQIVNDFQKGDIAEGYSVSREKKESFPLTVTSAQKNPTAFYLCASKDRGVGELFFGEGSRLTVL.

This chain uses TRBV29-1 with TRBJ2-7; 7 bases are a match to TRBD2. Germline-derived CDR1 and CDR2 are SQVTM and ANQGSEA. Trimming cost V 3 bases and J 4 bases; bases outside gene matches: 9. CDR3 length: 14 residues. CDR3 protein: CSVDIGGGPYEQYF. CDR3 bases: TGCAGCGTTGATATTGGGGGGGGTCCGTACGAGCAGTACTTC.

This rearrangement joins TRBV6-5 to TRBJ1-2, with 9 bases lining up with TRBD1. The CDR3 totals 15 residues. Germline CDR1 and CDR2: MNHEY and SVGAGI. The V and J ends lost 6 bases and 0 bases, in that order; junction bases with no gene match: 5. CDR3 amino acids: CASREDRGSNYGYTF. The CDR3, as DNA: TGTGCCAGCAGGGAGGACAGGGGCTCTAACTATGGCTACACCTTC.

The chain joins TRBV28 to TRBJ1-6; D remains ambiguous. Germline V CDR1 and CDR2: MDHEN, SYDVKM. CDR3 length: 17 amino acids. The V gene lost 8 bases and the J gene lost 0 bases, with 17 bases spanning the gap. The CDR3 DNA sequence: TGTGCCAGCCTAACTATCGGTCGGAGCTCCTATAATTCACCCCTCCACTTT. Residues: CASLTIGRSSYNSPLHF.

This chain's CDR3 is CASKRADFQPQHF. DNA of the CDR3: TGTGCCAGCAAGCGAGCGGATTTTCAGCCCCAGCATTTT. The rearrangement joins TRBV28 to TRBJ1-5; no definite D call. Between the trimmed V and J ends, which lost 7 bases and 6 bases, there was a span of 13 bases. Germline CDR1 and CDR2: MDHEN and SYDVKM. The CDR3 covers 13 residues.

In DNA, the CDR3 is TGTGCCAGCAGCCAGGCCGGGGTATCAGACTATGGCTACACCTTC. Amino acid sequence: CASSQAGVSDYGYTF. The chain carries TRBV14 and TRBJ1-2, with D unclear. Germline V gene data show CDR1 as SGHDN and CDR2 as FVKESK. The CDR3 covers 15 residues. Trimming shortened V by 3 bases and J by 3 bases, and 14 bases separated the two germline ends.

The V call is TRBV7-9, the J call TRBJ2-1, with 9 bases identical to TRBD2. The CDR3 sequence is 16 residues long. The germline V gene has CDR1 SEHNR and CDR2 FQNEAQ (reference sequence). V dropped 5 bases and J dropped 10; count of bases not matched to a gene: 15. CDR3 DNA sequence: TGTGCCAGCAGCCCCGCCGGAGCGGGAGGACAAGCGGAGCAGTTCTTC. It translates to CASSPAGAGGQAEQFF.

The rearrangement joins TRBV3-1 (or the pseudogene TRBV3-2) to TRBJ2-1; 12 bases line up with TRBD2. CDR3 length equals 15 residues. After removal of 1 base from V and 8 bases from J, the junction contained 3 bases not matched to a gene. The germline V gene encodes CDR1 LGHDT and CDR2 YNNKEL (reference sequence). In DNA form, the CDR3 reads TGTGCCAGCAGCCAAGGGACTAGCGGGACGGATGAGCAGTTCTTC. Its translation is CASSQGTSGTDEQFF.

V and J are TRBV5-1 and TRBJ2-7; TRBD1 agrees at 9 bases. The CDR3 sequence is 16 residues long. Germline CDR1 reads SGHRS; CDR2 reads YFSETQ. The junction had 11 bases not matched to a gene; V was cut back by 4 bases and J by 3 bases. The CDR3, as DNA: TGCGCCAGCAGCGGGGGACAGGGTGGAAGTTACTACGAGCAGTACTTC. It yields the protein CASSGGQGGSYYEQYF.

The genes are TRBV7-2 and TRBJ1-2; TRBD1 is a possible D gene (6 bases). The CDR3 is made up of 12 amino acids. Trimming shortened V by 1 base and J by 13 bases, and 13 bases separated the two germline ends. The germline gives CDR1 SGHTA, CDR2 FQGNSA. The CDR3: CASSLDRAGATF. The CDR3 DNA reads TGTGCCAGCAGCTTAGATCGGGCAGGGGCCACCTTC.

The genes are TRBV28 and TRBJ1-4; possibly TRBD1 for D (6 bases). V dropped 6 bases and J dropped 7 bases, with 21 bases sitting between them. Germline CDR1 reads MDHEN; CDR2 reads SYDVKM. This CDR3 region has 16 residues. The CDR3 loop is CASSSPFTGQGEKLFF. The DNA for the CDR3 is TGTGCCAGCAGCTCACCCTTTACAGGGCAGGGTGAAAAACTGTTTTTT.

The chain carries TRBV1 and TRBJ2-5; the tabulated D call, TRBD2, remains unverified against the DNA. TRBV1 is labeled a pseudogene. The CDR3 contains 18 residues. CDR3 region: CTSSRRRVAGGWEETQYF. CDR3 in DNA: TGCACCAGCAGCCGAAGAAGGGTAGCGGGAGGTTGGGAAGAGACCCAGTACTTC.

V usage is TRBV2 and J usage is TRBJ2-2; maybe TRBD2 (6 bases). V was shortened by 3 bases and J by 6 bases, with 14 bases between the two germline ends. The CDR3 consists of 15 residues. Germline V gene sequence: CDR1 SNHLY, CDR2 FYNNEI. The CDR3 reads CASSDRDFVSGELFF. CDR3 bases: TGTGCCAGCAGTGATCGGGACTTTGTTTCCGGGGAGCTGTTTTTT.

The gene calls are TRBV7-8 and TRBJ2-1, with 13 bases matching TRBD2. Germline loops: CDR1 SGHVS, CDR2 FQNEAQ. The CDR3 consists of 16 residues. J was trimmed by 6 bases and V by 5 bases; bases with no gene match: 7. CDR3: CASSPGTSGVINEQFF. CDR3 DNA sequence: TGTGCCAGCAGCCCGGGGACTAGCGGGGTTATCAATGAGCAGTTCTTC.

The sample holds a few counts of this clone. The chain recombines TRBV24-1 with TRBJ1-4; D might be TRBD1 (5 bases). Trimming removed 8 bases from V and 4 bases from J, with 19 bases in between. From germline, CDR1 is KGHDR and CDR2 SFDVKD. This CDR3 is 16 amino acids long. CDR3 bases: TGTGCCACCACTGAACAGGCTCAAGTAAATAATGAAAAACTGTTTTTT. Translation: CATTEQAQVNNEKLFF.

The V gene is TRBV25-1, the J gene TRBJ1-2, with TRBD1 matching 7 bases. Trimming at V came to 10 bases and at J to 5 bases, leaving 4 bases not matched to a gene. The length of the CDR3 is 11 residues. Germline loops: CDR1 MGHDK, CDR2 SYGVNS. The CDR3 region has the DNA TGTGCCACTGGGACAGATTATGGCTACACCTTC. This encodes CATGTDYGYTF.

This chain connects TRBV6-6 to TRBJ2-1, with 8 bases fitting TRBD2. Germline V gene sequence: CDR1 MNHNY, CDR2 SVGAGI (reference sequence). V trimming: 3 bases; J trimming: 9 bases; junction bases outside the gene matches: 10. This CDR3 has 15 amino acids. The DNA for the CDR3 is TGTGCCAGCAGTTATATCGACGGGAGGGCCGGTGAGCAGTTCTTC. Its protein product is CASSYIDGRAGEQFF.

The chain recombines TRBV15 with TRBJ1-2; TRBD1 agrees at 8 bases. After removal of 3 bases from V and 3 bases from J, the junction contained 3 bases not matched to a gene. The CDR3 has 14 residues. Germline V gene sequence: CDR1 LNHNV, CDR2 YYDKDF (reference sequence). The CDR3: CATSRKTGDYGYTF. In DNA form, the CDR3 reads TGTGCCACCAGCAGGAAGACAGGGGACTATGGCTACACCTTC.

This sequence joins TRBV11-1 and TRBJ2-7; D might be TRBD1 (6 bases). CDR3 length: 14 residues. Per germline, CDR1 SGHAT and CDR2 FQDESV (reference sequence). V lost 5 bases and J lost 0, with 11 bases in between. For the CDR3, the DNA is TGTGCCAGCAGCCTCACAGGGTTCTCCTACGAGCAGTACTTC. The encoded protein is CASSLTGFSYEQYF.

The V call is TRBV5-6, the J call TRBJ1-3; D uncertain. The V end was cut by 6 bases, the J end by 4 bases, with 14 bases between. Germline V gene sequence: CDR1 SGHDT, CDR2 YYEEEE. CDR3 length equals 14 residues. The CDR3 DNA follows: TGTGCCAGCAAACCGACGGGAGAAGGAAACACCATATATTTT. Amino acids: CASKPTGEGNTIYF.

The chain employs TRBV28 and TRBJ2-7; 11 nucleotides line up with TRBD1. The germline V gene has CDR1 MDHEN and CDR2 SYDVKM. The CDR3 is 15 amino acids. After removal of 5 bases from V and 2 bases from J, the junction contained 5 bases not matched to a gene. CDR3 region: CASSTRGQGAYEQYF. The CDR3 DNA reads TGTGCCAGCAGTACTCGGGGACAGGGGGCCTACGAGCAGTACTTC.

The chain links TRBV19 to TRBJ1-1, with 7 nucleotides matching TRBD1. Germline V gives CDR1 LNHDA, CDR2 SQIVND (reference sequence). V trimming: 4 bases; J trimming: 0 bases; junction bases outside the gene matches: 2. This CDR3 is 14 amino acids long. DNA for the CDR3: TGTGCCAGTAGTAGGGACAGTTTGAACACTGAAGCTTTCTTT. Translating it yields CASSRDSLNTEAFF.

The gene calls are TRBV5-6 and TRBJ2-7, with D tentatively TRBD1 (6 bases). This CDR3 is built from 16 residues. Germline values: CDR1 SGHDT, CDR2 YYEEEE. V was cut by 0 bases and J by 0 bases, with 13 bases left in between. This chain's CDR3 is CASSLVGTQHSYEQYF. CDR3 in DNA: TGTGCCAGCAGCTTGGTTGGGACACAGCACTCCTACGAGCAGTACTTC.

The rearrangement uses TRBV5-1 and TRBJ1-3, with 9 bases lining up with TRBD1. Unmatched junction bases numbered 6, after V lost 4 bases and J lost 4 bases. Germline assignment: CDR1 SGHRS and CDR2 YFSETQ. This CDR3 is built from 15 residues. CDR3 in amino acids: CASSLRTGAGNTIYF. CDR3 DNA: TGCGCCAGCAGCCTACGGACAGGGGCAGGAAACACCATATATTTT. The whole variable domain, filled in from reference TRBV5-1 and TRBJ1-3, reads KAGVTQTPRYLIKTRGQQVTLSCSPISGHRSVSWYQQTPGQGLQFLFEYFSETQRNKGNFPGRFSGRQFSNSRSEMNVSTLELGDSALYLCASSLRTGAGNTIYFGEGSWLTVV.

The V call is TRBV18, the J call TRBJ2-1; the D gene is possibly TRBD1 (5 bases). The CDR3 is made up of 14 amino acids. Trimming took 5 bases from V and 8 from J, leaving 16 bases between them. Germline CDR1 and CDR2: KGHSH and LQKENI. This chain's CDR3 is CASSTYVQAHEQFF. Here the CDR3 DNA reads TGTGCCAGCTCAACCTACGTACAGGCACATGAGCAGTTCTTC.

The CDR3 DNA reads TGTGCCAGTAGTATTGGGGACAGGGCCTACAATGAGCAGTTCTTC. It is translated as CASSIGDRAYNEQFF. The chain recombines TRBV19 with TRBJ2-1, with 9 bases fitting TRBD1. CDR3 length: 15 residues. CDR1 is LNHDA and CDR2 is SQIVND in the germline V gene (reference sequence). The junction had 2 bases not matched to a gene; V was cut back by 3 bases and J by 2 bases.

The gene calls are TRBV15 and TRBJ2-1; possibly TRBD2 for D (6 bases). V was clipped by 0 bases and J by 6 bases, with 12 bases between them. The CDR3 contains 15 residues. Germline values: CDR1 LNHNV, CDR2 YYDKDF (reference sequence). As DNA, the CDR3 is TGTGCCACCAGCAGAGATAGACTAGTAGGCAATGAGCAGTTCTTC. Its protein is CATSRDRLVGNEQFF.